This TCR beta chain appears in the sequencing data of a study of blood T cells in healthy people across ages. The V and J ends lost 0 bases and 5 bases respectively, with 15 bases between them. Germline CDR1 is LGHNA and CDR2 is YNFKEQ. CDR3 length equals 16 residues. PCR was performed a second time for about 7 to 11 cycles using a sample-barcoded 5' primer and a J-beta primer mix. MiXCR was run by TCRdb on the 5' RACE reads, yielding one entry per CDR3 protein. Here the sample spans roughly 2 million distinct CDR3 sequences, about 50% being singletons. The sequence was collected from a woman aged 40 to 50 in good health. The chain is built from TRBV4-2 and TRBJ2-3; D is perhaps TRBD2 (6 bases). Material: blood. The CDR3 region has the DNA TGTGCCAGCAGCCAAGACGAGGCGGGGCAACTAGATACGCAGTATTTT. This codes for CASSQDEAGQLDTQYF.